The 22 T cell receptor beta chains below all came from one sample that was sequenced in a study of PD-1 and CTLA-4 blockade in melanoma. Clones were read by immunoSEQ multiplex PCR, and TCRdb kept only the in-frame ones, dropping some. The sample carries around 29,000 clones, 85% to 90% recorded once. The source was CD8+ T cells from peripheral blood, collected before anti-PD-1 treatment. These receptor sequences come from a human donor with melanoma.

V gene TRBV19 combines with J gene TRBJ2-1, with TRBD2 matching 9 bases. Germline lookup yields CDR1 LNHDA and CDR2 SQIVND (reference sequence). V lost 3 bases and J lost 7; bases outside the gene matches: 7. CDR3 length equals 15 residues. CDR3 in amino acids: CASSMGLAGTNEQFF. CDR3 nucleotide sequence: TGTGCCAGTAGTATGGGCCTAGCGGGAACGAATGAGCAGTTCTTC.

The chain employs TRBV5-8 and TRBJ2-7; D is uncertain. Per the germline V gene, CDR1 is SGHTS and CDR2 is YDEGEE. CDR3 length: 12 amino acids. V shed 4 bases and J shed 2 bases, with 7 bases lying between them. CDR3 coding DNA: TGTGCCAGCAGCGGATTTACCTACGAGCAGTACTTC. As protein: CASSGFTYEQYF.

This clone was counted once. The rearrangement joins TRBV3-1 (or the pseudogene TRBV3-2) to TRBJ1-2, with 9 bases lining up with TRBD1. Trimming at V came to 1 base and at J to 6 bases, leaving 12 bases not matched to a gene. CDR1 LGHDT and CDR2 YNNKEL come from the germline V gene (reference sequence). This CDR3 region has 17 residues. The CDR3 loop is CASSQGGVTGGFDGYTF. The CDR3 DNA sequence: TGTGCCAGCAGCCAAGGGGGAGTAACAGGGGGCTTCGATGGCTACACCTTC.

V usage is TRBV3-1 (or the pseudogene TRBV3-2) and J usage is TRBJ1-2; D remains unclear. CDR1 LGHDT and CDR2 YNNKEL come from the germline V gene (reference sequence). The germline V and J ends were trimmed by 3 bases and 7 bases, with 15 bases remaining between them. CDR3 length: 14 amino acids. CDR3 loop: CASSQGSPAAGYTF. CDR3 nucleotides: TGTGCCAGCAGCCAGGGCAGCCCAGCAGCTGGCTACACCTTC.

The V call is TRBV27, the J call TRBJ2-7; no clear D gene. CDR3 length: 12 residues. CDR1 is MNHEY, CDR2 SMNVEV, per germline (reference sequence). V gave up 6 bases and J gave up 0 bases, with 6 bases separating them. This CDR3 reads CASSPSSYEQYF. In DNA form, the CDR3 reads TGTGCCAGCAGCCCTAGCTCCTACGAGCAGTACTTC.

This clone was seen a single time. This sequence joins TRBV5-8 and TRBJ2-7; TRBD2 aligns across 8 bases. V was clipped by 3 bases and J by 0 bases; unmatched bases: 8. Germline V gives CDR1 SGHTS, CDR2 YDEGEE. CDR3 size: 16 residues. CDR3: CASSSITSGISYEQYF. The DNA for the CDR3 is TGTGCCAGCAGCTCCATAACTAGCGGCATCTCCTACGAGCAGTACTTC.

The chain recombines TRBV27 with TRBJ1-1, with D hard to call. This CDR3 is built from 13 residues. With 0 bases removed from V and 11 bases from J, the gap between germline ends came to 13 bases. Germline CDR1 reads MNHEY; CDR2 reads SMNVEV (reference sequence). CDR3 nucleotide sequence: TGTGCCAGCAGTTTATCAGGCGGGATTCCTGCTTTCTTT. This translates into CASSLSGGIPAFF.

The chain couples TRBV5-1 to TRBJ2-7; D not resolved. CDR3 size: 14 residues. V shed 1 base and J shed 0 bases, with 8 bases lying between them. Germline V CDR1 and CDR2: SGHRS, YFSETQ. The CDR3 bases are TGCGCCAGCAGCTTGCAGCCGGACTCCTACGAGCAGTACTTC. As protein: CASSLQPDSYEQYF. Supplemented by reference TRBV5-1 and TRBJ2-7, the full variable domain reads KAGVTQTPRYLIKTRGQQVTLSCSPISGHRSVSWYQQTPGQGLQFLFEYFSETQRNKGNFPGRFSGRQFSNSRSEMNVSTLELGDSALYLCASSLQPDSYEQYFGPGTRLTVT.

The chain joins TRBV7-9 to TRBJ2-3, with 11 bases fitting TRBD2. Germline loops: CDR1 SEHNR, CDR2 FQNEAQ (reference sequence). The V segment lost 5 bases and the J segment 4 bases; nucleotides outside the gene matches: 2. This CDR3 contains 14 residues. The CDR3 sequence is CASSVSGGADTQYF. The CDR3 coding sequence is TGTGCCAGCAGCGTTAGCGGGGGGGCAGATACGCAGTATTTT.

The chain employs TRBV25-1 and TRBJ2-7; D unresolved. The germline gives CDR1 MGHDK, CDR2 SYGVNS. Trimming cost V 2 bases and J 5 bases, with 4 bases left between them. The CDR3 spans 11 residues. The CDR3 reads CASSEMDEQYF. For the CDR3, the DNA is TGTGCCAGCAGTGAAATGGACGAGCAGTACTTC.

V usage is TRBV6-5 and J usage is TRBJ1-4; TRBD1 agrees at 11 bases. The V gene's germline CDR1 is MNHEY and CDR2 SVGAGI. This CDR3 spans 15 amino acids. V lost 3 bases to trimming and J lost 8 bases; unmatched junction nucleotides: 5. CDR3 sequence (DNA): TGTGCCAGCAGTTATCAAGGGACAGGGGGGGAAAAACTGTTTTTT. Translating gives CASSYQGTGGEKLFF.

The chain is built from TRBV27 and TRBJ1-1, with D unclear. The CDR3 length is 14 residues. V lost 6 bases, J lost 0 bases, and 11 bases lay in between. In germline, CDR1 is MNHEY, CDR2 SMNVEV (reference sequence). The CDR3, as DNA: TGTGCCAGCAGCCCCCACAGCATGAACACTGAAGCTTTCTTT. Protein sequence: CASSPHSMNTEAFF.

This chain joins TRBV6-6 and TRBJ2-7; D uncertain. The CDR3 runs to 16 residues. Germline lookup yields CDR1 MNHNY and CDR2 SVGAGI (reference sequence). V was pared by 2 bases and J by 1 base, with 15 bases between. Written as DNA, the CDR3 is TGTGCCAGCAGTTACAAAACGGTAGCTCTTTCCTACGAGCAGTACTTC. Amino acids: CASSYKTVALSYEQYF.

The V gene is TRBV25-1, the J gene TRBJ2-7; D tentatively reads TRBD1 or TRBD2 (6 bases each). Trimming took 6 bases from V and 5 from J, leaving 17 bases between them. The CDR3 has 14 amino acids. The germline CDR1 and CDR2 sequences are MGHDK and SYGVNS. The CDR3 sequence: CASREGQGKNEQYF. The CDR3 nucleotides are TGTGCCAGCAGGGAGGGGCAGGGGAAAAACGAGCAGTACTTC.

CDR3 coding DNA: TGTGCCAGCAGTTACCGGATGGGTGACACCGGGGAGCTGTTTTTT. This encodes CASSYRMGDTGELFF. V gene TRBV6-5 combines with J gene TRBJ2-2; D remains unclear. V was clipped by 2 bases and J by 3 bases, with 10 bases between them. This CDR3 is 15 amino acids long. CDR1 is MNHEY, CDR2 SVGAGI, per germline.

This chain connects TRBV7-9 to TRBJ2-1; D is undetermined. Trimming shortened V by 3 bases and J by 7 bases, and 7 bases separated the two germline ends. CDR3 size: 12 residues. Germline CDR1 SEHNR, CDR2 FQNEAQ (reference sequence). DNA for the CDR3: TGTGCCAGCAGCTTCCAAGTTAATGAGCAGTTCTTC. It is translated as CASSFQVNEQFF.

The rearrangement links TRBV7-9 to TRBJ2-7; no firm D call. Germline CDR1 and CDR2: SEHNR and FQNEAQ (reference sequence). CDR3 length: 12 residues. The V end lost 4 bases, the J end lost 3 bases, and 7 bases lay between the germline ends. The CDR3 DNA is TGTGCCAGCAGCTCCTCCGGCTACGAGCAGTACTTC. It is translated as CASSSSGYEQYF.

The rearrangement joins TRBV6-4 to TRBJ2-7, with TRBD1 matching over 9 bases. Germline V gene sequence: CDR1 MRHNA, CDR2 SNTAGT. The length of the CDR3 is 14 residues. J lost 6 bases, V lost 2 bases, and 5 bases had no gene match. This CDR3 is CASSDGSQGAEQYF. CDR3 nucleotides: TGTGCCAGCAGTGACGGTTCACAGGGGGCCGAGCAGTACTTC.

The chain recombines TRBV11-3 with TRBJ2-1; the D is unclear. V lost 4 bases and J 6 bases, leaving 16 bases between the germline ends. This CDR3 has 15 residues. CDR1 SGHNT and CDR2 YENEEA come from the germline V gene. CDR3: CASSSRASPLNEQFF. CDR3 DNA sequence: TGTGCCAGCAGCTCCCGGGCTTCTCCTCTCAATGAGCAGTTCTTC.

The chain carries TRBV7-8 and TRBJ2-2, with D perhaps TRBD1 (6 bases). There are 16 residues in the CDR3. In germline, CDR1 is SGHVS, CDR2 FQNEAQ. Trimming pared 5 bases from V and 0 bases from J, leaving 13 bases between. The CDR3 loop reads CASSPSGTPNTGELFF. The CDR3 DNA reads as TGTGCCAGCAGCCCGTCCGGGACACCGAACACCGGGGAGCTGTTTTTT.

Concerning this clone: One end of the junction is discordant with germline, which a read error may explain. V and J are TRBV7-9 and TRBJ1-1; D not resolved. This CDR3 region has 12 residues. CDR1 is SEHNR and CDR2 is FQNEAQ in the germline V gene (reference sequence). CDR3 residues: CASSLNAGPGIF. The CDR3 region has the DNA TGTGCCAGCAGCTTAAATGCAGGCCCGGGAATTTTT.

This chain links TRBV5-5 with TRBJ2-5, with 13 bases identical to TRBD2. The CDR3 consists of 19 residues. The junction had 17 bases not matched to a gene; V was cut back by 4 bases and J by 5 bases. Germline lookup yields CDR1 SGHKS and CDR2 YYEKEE (reference sequence). CDR3 protein: CASSHGLAGDTGLGETQYF. As DNA, the CDR3 is TGTGCCAGCAGCCACGGACTAGCGGGAGATACGGGGCTAGGGGAGACCCAGTACTTC. The variable domain in full, completed from reference TRBV5-5 and TRBJ2-5, reads DAGVTQSPTHLIKTRGQQVTLRCSPISGHKSVSWYQQVLGQGPQFIFQYYEKEERGRGNFPDRFSARQFPNYSSELNVNALLLGDSALYLCASSHGLAGDTGLGETQYFGPGTRLLVL.